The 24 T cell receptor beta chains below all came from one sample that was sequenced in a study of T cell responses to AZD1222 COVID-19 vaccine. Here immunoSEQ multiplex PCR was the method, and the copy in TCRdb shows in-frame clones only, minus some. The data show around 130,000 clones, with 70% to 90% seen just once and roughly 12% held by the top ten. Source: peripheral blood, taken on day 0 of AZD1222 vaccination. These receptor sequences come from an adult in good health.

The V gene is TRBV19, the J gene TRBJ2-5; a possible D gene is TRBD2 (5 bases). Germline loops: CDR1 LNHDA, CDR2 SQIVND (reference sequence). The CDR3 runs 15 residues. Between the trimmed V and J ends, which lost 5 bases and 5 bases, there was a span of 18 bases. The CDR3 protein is CASSSRGPGTETQYF. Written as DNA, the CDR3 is TGTGCCAGTAGTTCCCGGGGTCCAGGAACGGAGACCCAGTACTTC.

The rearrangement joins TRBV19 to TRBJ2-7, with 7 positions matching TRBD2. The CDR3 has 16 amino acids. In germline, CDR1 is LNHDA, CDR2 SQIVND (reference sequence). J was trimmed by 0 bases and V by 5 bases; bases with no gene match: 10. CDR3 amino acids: CASSPVSGSYSYEQYF. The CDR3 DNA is TGTGCCAGTAGTCCCGTTAGCGGGTCTTACTCCTACGAGCAGTACTTC.

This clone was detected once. The CDR3 coding sequence is TGTGCCAGCAGCTGGGGACAGGGAGAATTATATTCACCCCTCCACTTT. Amino acids: CASSWGQGELYSPLHF. The V and J genes are TRBV5-6 and TRBJ1-6; 9 nucleotides agree with TRBD1. Germline CDR1 is SGHDT and CDR2 is YYEEEE. With 3 bases clipped from V and 8 bases from J, the junction kept 9 bases outside the gene matches. The CDR3 covers 16 residues.

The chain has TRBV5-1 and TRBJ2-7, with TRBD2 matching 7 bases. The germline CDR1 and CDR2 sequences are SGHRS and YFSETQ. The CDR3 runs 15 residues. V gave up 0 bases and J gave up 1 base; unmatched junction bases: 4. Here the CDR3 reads CASSLGAGESYEQYF. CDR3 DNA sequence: TGCGCCAGCAGCTTGGGGGCGGGGGAGTCCTACGAGCAGTACTTC.

The CDR3 loop is CASSLRGNNSPLHF. Here the CDR3 DNA reads TGTGCCAGCAGCTTAAGAGGGAATAATTCACCCCTCCACTTT. This chain connects TRBV7-9 to TRBJ1-6; D is ambiguous. Trimming took 2 bases from V and 5 from J, leaving 7 bases between them. The CDR3 is 14 amino acids. Per germline, CDR1 SEHNR and CDR2 FQNEAQ (reference sequence).

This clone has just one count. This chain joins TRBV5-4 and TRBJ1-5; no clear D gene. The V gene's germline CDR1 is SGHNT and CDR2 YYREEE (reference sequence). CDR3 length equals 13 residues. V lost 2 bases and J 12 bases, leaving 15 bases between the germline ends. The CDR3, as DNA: TGTGCCAGCAGCTTCGGACCGAGCTTGCTCCAGCATTTT. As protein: CASSFGPSLLQHF.

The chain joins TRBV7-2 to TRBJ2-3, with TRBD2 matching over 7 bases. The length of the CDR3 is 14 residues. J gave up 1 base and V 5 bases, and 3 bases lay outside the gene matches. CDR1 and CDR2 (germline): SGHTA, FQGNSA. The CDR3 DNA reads TGTGCCAGCAGCGTGAGCGGGGGCACAGATACGCAGTATTTT. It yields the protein CASSVSGGTDTQYF.

This CDR3 reads CASSLWSTDTQYF. As DNA, the CDR3 is TGCGCCAGCAGCTTATGGAGCACAGATACGCAGTATTTT. The chain joins TRBV5-1 to TRBJ2-3; no clear D. Germline V gene data show CDR1 as SGHRS and CDR2 as YFSETQ. The CDR3 has 13 amino acids. V was clipped by 2 bases and J by 0 bases, with 4 bases between them.

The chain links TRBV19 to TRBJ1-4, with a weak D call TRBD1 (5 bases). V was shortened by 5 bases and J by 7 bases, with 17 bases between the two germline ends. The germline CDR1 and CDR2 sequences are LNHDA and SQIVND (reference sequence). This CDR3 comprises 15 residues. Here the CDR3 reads CASSPQRGNGEKLFF. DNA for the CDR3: TGTGCCAGTAGTCCGCAAAGGGGCAATGGTGAAAAACTGTTTTTT.

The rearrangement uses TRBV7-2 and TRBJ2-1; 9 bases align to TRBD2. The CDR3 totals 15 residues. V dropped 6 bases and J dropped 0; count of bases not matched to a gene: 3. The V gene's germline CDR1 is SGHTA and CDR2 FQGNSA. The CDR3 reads CASRVAGDSYNEQFF. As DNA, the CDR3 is TGTGCCAGCAGGGTAGCGGGGGACTCCTACAATGAGCAGTTCTTC.

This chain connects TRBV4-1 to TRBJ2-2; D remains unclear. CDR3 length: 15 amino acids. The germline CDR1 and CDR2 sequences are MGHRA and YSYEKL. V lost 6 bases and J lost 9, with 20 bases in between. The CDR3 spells CASSQNPLLGRELFF. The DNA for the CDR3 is TGCGCCAGCAGTCAAAATCCCTTACTCGGCCGGGAGCTGTTTTTT.

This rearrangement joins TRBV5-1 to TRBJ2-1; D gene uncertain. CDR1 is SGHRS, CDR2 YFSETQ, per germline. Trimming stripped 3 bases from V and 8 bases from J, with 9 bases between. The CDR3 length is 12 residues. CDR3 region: CASSSSGDEQFF. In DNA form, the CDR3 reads TGCGCCAGCAGCTCTAGTGGGGATGAGCAGTTCTTC.

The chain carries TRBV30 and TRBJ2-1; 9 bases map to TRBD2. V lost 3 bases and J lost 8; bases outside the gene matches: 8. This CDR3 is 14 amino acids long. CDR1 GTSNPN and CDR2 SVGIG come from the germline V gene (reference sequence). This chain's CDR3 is CAWSPGASGDEQFF. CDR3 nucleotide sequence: TGTGCCTGGAGCCCTGGGGCTAGCGGGGATGAGCAGTTCTTC.

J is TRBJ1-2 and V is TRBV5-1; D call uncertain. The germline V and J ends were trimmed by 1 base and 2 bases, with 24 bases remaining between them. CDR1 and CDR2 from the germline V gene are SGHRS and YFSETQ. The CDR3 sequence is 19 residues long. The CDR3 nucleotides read TGCGCCAGCAGCTTGTACCCCCCAGGCAGTTTTCATCTCAACTATGGCTACACCTTC. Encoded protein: CASSLYPPGSFHLNYGYTF.

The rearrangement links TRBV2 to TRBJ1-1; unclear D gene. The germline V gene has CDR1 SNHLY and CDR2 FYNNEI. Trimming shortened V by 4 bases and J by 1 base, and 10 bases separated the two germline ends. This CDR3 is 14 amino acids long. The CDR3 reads CASSVGRGNTEAFF. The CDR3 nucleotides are TGTGCCAGCAGTGTCGGACGGGGGAACACTGAAGCTTTCTTT.

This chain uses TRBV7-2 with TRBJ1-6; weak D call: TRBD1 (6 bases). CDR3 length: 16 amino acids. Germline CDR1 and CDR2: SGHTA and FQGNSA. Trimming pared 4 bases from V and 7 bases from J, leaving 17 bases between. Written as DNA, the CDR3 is TGTGCCAGCAGCTCGGCTACAAGGACAGACAATTCACCCCTCCACTTT. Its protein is CASSSATRTDNSPLHF.

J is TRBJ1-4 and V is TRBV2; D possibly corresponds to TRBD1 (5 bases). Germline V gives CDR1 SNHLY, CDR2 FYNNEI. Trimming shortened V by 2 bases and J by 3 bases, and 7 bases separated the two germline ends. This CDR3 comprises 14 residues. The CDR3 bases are TGTGCCAGCAGTGAACAGGGCCCTAATGAAAAACTGTTTTTT. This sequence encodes CASSEQGPNEKLFF.

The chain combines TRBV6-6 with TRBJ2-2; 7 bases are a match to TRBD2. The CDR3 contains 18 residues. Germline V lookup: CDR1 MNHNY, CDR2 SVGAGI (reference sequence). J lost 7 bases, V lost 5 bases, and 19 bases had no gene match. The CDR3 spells CASSRLGSASGLFGELFF. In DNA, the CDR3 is TGTGCCAGCAGTCGACTAGGGTCGGCTAGCGGACTATTCGGGGAGCTGTTTTTT.

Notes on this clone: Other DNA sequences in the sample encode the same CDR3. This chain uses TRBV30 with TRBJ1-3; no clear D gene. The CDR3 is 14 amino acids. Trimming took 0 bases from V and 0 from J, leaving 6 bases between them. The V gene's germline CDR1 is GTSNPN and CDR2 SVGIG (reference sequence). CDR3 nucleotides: TGTGCCTGGAGTGTAGGTGGCTCTGGAAACACCATATATTTT. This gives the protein CAWSVGGSGNTIYF.

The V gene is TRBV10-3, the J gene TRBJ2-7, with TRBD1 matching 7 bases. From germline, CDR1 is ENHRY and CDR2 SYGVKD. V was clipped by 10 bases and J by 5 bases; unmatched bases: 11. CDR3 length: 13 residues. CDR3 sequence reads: CATEPGQSDEQYF. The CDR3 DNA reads TGTGCCACCGAACCGGGACAGAGCGACGAGCAGTACTTC.

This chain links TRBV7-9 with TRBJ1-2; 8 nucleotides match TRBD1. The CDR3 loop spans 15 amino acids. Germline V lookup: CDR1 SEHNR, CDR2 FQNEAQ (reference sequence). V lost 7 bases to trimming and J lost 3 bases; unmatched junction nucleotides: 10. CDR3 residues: CASTLTGGRDYGYTF. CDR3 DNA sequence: TGTGCCAGCACCCTCACAGGGGGAAGGGACTATGGCTACACCTTC.

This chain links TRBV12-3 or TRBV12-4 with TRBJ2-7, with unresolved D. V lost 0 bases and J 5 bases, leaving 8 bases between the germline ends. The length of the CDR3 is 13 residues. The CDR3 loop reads CASSLASSDEQYF. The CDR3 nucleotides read TGTGCCAGCAGTTTAGCTAGTTCCGACGAGCAGTACTTC.

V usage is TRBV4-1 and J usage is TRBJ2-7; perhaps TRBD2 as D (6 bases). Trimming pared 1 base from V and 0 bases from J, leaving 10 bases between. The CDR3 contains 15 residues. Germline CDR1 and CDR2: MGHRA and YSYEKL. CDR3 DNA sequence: TGCGCCAGCAGCCAAGTTCGGGAGAGCTCCTACGAGCAGTACTTC. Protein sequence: CASSQVRESSYEQYF.

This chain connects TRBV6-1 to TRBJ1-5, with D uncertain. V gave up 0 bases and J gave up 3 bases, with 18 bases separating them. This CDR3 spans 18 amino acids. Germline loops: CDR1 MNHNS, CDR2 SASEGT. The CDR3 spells CASSEALRTRGYNQPQHF. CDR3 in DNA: TGTGCCAGCAGTGAAGCGCTTCGGACCCGGGGTTACAATCAGCCCCAGCATTTT.